The clone carrying this TCR beta chain was found many times. These data are taken from a study of T-cell memory formation after mild COVID-19. V lost 5 bases and J 4 bases, leaving 14 bases between the germline ends. The germline gives CDR1 LNHDA, CDR2 SQIVND (reference sequence). CDR3 size: 14 residues. TCRdb reanalysed the 5' RACE reads using MiXCR and keeps one entry per CDR3 protein. Here the sample spans about 35,000 distinct CDR3 sequences, roughly 21% being singletons. What was sequenced was PBMCs or a T cell subset sorted from them (not recorded which). The chain is built from TRBV19 and TRBJ1-1, with D maybe TRBD1 (5 bases). This clonotype originated in an adult who had mild COVID-19 (a few samples of this study predate the infection). Cell type and time point are not known. CDR3 sequence: CASSPPPRGTEAFF. The CDR3 DNA follows: TGTGCCAGTAGTCCCCCCCCGAGGGGCACTGAAGCTTTCTTT.